This T cell receptor (beta chain) was retrieved from a study of blood T cell repertoires in COVID-19. Study summary: The United States, Italy and Spain were the sources of the acute and convalescent COVID-19 samples. Sample material is recorded as cDNA or gDNA derived from T cells, B-cell-depleted T cells, or PBMCs.

Trimming pared 8 bases from V and 1 base from J, leaving 12 bases between. CDR1 is MNHEY and CDR2 is SMNVEV in the germline V gene (reference sequence). CDR3 length: 15 residues. In the authors' workflow: Amplification of reference gene primers was used by the study to estimate nucleated cell counts. Method: immunoSEQ multiplex PCR; TCRdb's copy keeps in-frame clones and lacks some. V, J and clone size were drawn from that table, and D and trimming were deduced from the DNA. The sample contains some 260,000 clones, under 85% of which appear only once. Sample: peripheral blood. The receptor's source is a woman between 40 and 55 years old with active or convalescent COVID-19. The chain employs TRBV27 and TRBJ1-6; D not resolved. CDR3 nucleotide sequence: TGTGCCAGCCGAGGCATGGGTTCCTATAATTCACCCCTCCACTTT. This encodes CASRGMGSYNSPLHF.